This T cell receptor beta chain was recovered during a study of cytomegalovirus exposure and HLA in healthy donors. Study at large: Membership in the Caucasian-associated ancestry cluster was found for 81% of approximately 430 genotyped donors.

With 60 Vbeta and 13 Jbeta primers, the PCR was carried out. This table comes from immunoSEQ multiplex PCR, and its TCRdb copy is limited to in-frame clones, with some not included. The sample includes some 110,000 clones, roughly 76% seen only once; the top ten take over 10%. This CDR3 is 14 amino acids long. The V end was cut by 3 bases, the J end by 6 bases, with 9 bases between. Germline V gene lookup returns CDR1 SNHLY and CDR2 FYNNEI. Regarding the study as a whole: Later analysis found that TCR beta chains associated with HLA were more clonally expanded than other, equally common chains. Later on, an analysis tied 15,000 or so TCR beta sequences to HLA alleles at 0.05 false discovery rate.

A note on this clone: The target antigen is unknown.

The source is a woman in her fifties or sixties in good health and CMV-seropositive. The source material was PBMCs. V is TRBV2 and J is TRBJ1-6, with D tentatively TRBD1 (6 bases). The CDR3: CASSEDSSNSPLHF. For the CDR3, the DNA is TGTGCCAGCAGTGAGGACAGTAGTAATTCACCCCTCCACTTT.